This T cell receptor beta chain was captured in a study of blood T cell repertoires in COVID-19. Clones were sequenced by immunoSEQ multiplex PCR, and TCRdb holds only the in-frame ones, with some missing. The table shows 150,000 to 200,000 clones, with about 88% occurring only once. Sequencing used peripheral blood. This clonotype originated in a man aged 65-85 years with active or convalescent COVID-19.

CDR3 region: CASSWFGAGNTIYF. CDR3 sequence (DNA): TGTGCCAGCAGTTGGTTCGGAGCTGGAAACACCATATATTTT. This chain joins TRBV6-5 and TRBJ1-3; no reliable D call. Trimming cost V 4 bases and J 2 bases, with 9 bases left between them. The germline CDR1 and CDR2 sequences are MNHEY and SVGAGI. The CDR3 extends over 14 amino acids.